The clone carrying this TCR beta chain was picked up a small number of times. The sample comes from a study of CD8 T cells in acute hepatitis C reinfection. Study-wide results and caveats: TRBV04 and TRBV06 were preferentially used in all groups, not explained by naive pool overrepresentation. Chronically infected subjects had no follow-up NS3-1073 repertoires. NS3-1073 specific repertoires were highly diverse across all groups.

Only in-frame clones appear in the TCRdb table, and some are missing; sequencing was by immunoSEQ multiplex PCR. The data show around 1,400 clones, around 50% seen once. The J segment lost 6 bases and the V segment lost 0 bases, leaving 13 bases of the junction unmatched. The CDR3 covers 17 residues. The germline gives CDR1 LGHNA, CDR2 YNFKEQ. As for time point: acute HCV infection, within 168 days of estimated infection date. Hepatitis C virus-specific T cells were sequenced directly ex vivo without in vitro expansion. A tetramer loaded with NS3 peptide 1073-1081 identified HCV-specific cells. Cells were stained for CD3, CD8 and CD45RO, excluding dead cells.

The receptor's source is a woman aged 18 to 35 with chronic hepatitis C. The J gene is TRBJ2-7, the V gene TRBV4-2, with 8 bases matching TRBD2. The sample in question was HCV NS3-1073 tetramer-sorted CD8+ T cells from PBMCs, obtained during acute infection. In nucleotides, the CDR3 is TGTGCCAGCAGCCAAGAGGTATCGGGGGGGCTCTGGGGCGAGCAGTACTTC. Amino acids: CASSQEVSGGLWGEQYF.